Listed here are 26 T cell receptor beta chains from one sample, sequenced in a study of T-cell reconstitution after alpha-beta-depleted transplantation in children. During its preparation, the TCRbeta library received unique molecular identifiers. TCRdb used MiXCR to reprocess the PCR reads, holding one entry per CDR3 protein. The data contain about 500,000 distinct CDR3 sequences, about 30% of them singletons. This material consisted of PBMCs from the stem cell graft donor, taken from the stem cell graft. These receptors originate from a human donor who donated a stem cell graft to a child with aplastic anemia.

This clonotype appeared a few times. The gene calls are TRBV20-1 and TRBJ2-7, with 7 nucleotides matching TRBD2. V gave up 6 bases and J gave up 6 bases; unmatched junction bases: 11. In germline, CDR1 is DFQATT, CDR2 SNEGSKA (reference sequence). CDR3 size: 13 residues. The CDR3 is CSAPRAGVLEQYF. Here the CDR3 DNA reads TGCAGTGCCCCGAGGGCGGGAGTTCTCGAGCAGTACTTC.

The chain combines TRBV18 with TRBJ1-1, with TRBD1 as a possible D gene (6 bases). V was trimmed by 8 bases and J by 3 bases, leaving 19 bases between them. Germline V lookup: CDR1 KGHSH, CDR2 LQKENI. The CDR3 covers 15 residues. The CDR3 nucleotides read TGTGCCAGCCAAGGGGCAGGGGCACTGGACACTGAAGCTTTCTTT. This gives the protein CASQGAGALDTEAFF.

There are a few counts of this clonotype. This rearrangement joins TRBV5-6 to TRBJ2-7, with D perhaps TRBD1 or TRBD2 (5 bases each). This CDR3 spans 13 amino acids. The V and J ends lost 1 base and 6 bases respectively, with 11 bases between them. Per germline, CDR1 SGHDT and CDR2 YYEEEE. The DNA for the CDR3 is TGTGCCAGCAGCTTGAGGGCTGGGGGCGAGCAGTACGTC. Protein product: CASSLRAGGEQYV.

This clonotype appeared a few times. This sequence joins TRBV21-1 and TRBJ2-1; TRBD1 is taken as the D call from the table, unchecked against the DNA. TRBV21-1 is marked as a pseudogene. CDR3 size: 20 residues. The CDR3, as DNA: TGTGCCAGCAGCAACCTCGCCCCCCTCGTGGAGCGGCACTCCTACAATGAGCAGTTCTTC. It is translated as CASSNLAPLVERHSYNEQFF.

The sample holds a few counts of this clonotype. This chain links TRBV7-2 with TRBJ1-2, with D perhaps TRBD1 (5 bases). The germline V gene encodes CDR1 SGHTA and CDR2 FQGNSA. The CDR3 runs 15 residues. With 3 bases removed from V and 4 bases from J, the gap between germline ends came to 15 bases. CDR3 bases: TGTGCCAGCAGCTTTTCTTCGGGGGTAGGCTATGGCTACACCTTC. Amino acids: CASSFSSGVGYGYTF.

The genes are TRBV28 and TRBJ2-1, with 9 positions matching TRBD2. This CDR3 has 15 residues. V lost 3 bases and J lost 6; bases outside the gene matches: 6. CDR1 MDHEN and CDR2 SYDVKM come from the germline V gene. The CDR3 here is CASSFPGLALNEQFF. The CDR3 nucleotides are TGTGCCAGCAGTTTCCCGGGACTAGCTCTCAATGAGCAGTTCTTC.

The chain joins TRBV2 to TRBJ2-3, with TRBD2 matching over 10 bases. Trimming took 6 bases from V and 1 from J; bases not matched to a gene: 10. The CDR3 extends over 17 amino acids. CDR1 and CDR2 (germline): SNHLY, FYNNEI. The CDR3 protein is CASRLTQGTSGTDTQYF. The CDR3 DNA is TGTGCCAGCAGACTAACCCAGGGGACTAGCGGCACAGATACGCAGTATTTT.

This clonotype was recorded at least ten times. The chain has TRBV30 and TRBJ2-5; possibly TRBD1 or TRBD2 for D (6 bases each). Germline lookup yields CDR1 GTSNPN and CDR2 SVGIG (reference sequence). Trimming took off 0 bases at V and 5 bases at J, with 13 bases between the two ends. This CDR3 contains 14 residues. CDR3 sequence: CAWSVLVGGETQYF. The CDR3 DNA follows: TGTGCCTGGAGTGTCCTCGTAGGGGGGGAGACCCAGTACTTC.

This chain links TRBV20-1 with TRBJ2-4; TRBD1 might be the D (6 bases). The CDR3 spans 12 residues. The germline gives CDR1 DFQATT, CDR2 SNEGSKA (reference sequence). V gave up 5 bases and J gave up 4 bases, with 9 bases separating them. The CDR3 loop is CSALGQKNIQYF. The CDR3 DNA reads as TGCAGTGCTCTGGGACAAAAAAACATTCAGTACTTC.

The rearrangement joins TRBV28 to TRBJ2-3, with D possibly matching TRBD1 (7 bases). The CDR3 contains 13 residues. CDR1 and CDR2 (germline): MDHEN, SYDVKM. V was trimmed by 7 bases and J by 5 bases, leaving 13 bases between them. The CDR3 DNA is TGTGCCAGCACCCCCAGGGGGGTAGATACGCAGTATTTT. Its protein is CASTPRGVDTQYF.

The chain is built from TRBV5-4 and TRBJ1-1, with TRBD1 as a possible D gene (5 bases). The CDR3 contains 13 residues. Between the trimmed V and J ends, which lost 2 bases and 5 bases, there was a span of 10 bases. Germline V CDR1 and CDR2: SGHNT, YYREEE (reference sequence). CDR3 sequence (DNA): TGTGCCAGCAGCTTTAGGGGAGGAACTGAAGCTTTCTTT. It codes for CASSFRGGTEAFF.

This clonotype occurred a few times. The chain is built from TRBV7-2 and TRBJ2-7; 8 positions match TRBD1. The CDR3 has 15 amino acids. The J segment lost 2 bases and the V segment lost 0 bases, leaving 3 bases of the junction unmatched. Germline assignment: CDR1 SGHTA and CDR2 FQGNSA. The CDR3: CASSLAPQGAYEQYF. For the CDR3, the DNA is TGTGCCAGCAGCTTAGCCCCACAGGGGGCCTACGAGCAGTACTTC.

This clonotype appeared a few times. The CDR3 DNA is TGTGCCAGCACCAGGCGAGGGGCCCTCGGACAGTACTTC. This encodes CASTRRGALGQYF. V and J are TRBV6-5 and TRBJ2-7, with D possibly called TRBD1 or TRBD2 (5 bases each). Trimming stripped 7 bases from V and 10 bases from J, with 20 bases between. CDR1 MNHEY and CDR2 SVGAGI come from the germline V gene. The CDR3 has 13 residues.

This chain connects TRBV6-6 to TRBJ1-2, with D uncertain. The germline V and J ends were trimmed by 2 bases and 8 bases, with 9 bases remaining between them. This CDR3 spans 12 amino acids. Germline CDR1 reads MNHNY; CDR2 reads SVGAGI (reference sequence). CDR3 amino acids: CASSYEGAGYTF. DNA for the CDR3: TGTGCCAGCAGTTACGAGGGTGCCGGCTACACCTTC.

This chain uses TRBV30 with TRBJ1-5; 7 nucleotides align to TRBD1. Trimming cost V 2 bases and J 6 bases; bases outside gene matches: 10. Germline CDR1 and CDR2: GTSNPN and SVGIG (reference sequence). The CDR3 spans 15 residues. The CDR3 is CAWSTTSGGRQPQHF. In DNA form, the CDR3 reads TGTGCCTGGAGTACGACGTCAGGGGGACGTCAGCCCCAGCATTTT.

The chain employs TRBV5-1 and TRBJ2-1, with 11 positions matching TRBD2. V trimming: 4 bases; J trimming: 6 bases; junction bases outside the gene matches: 6. CDR3 length: 15 residues. CDR1 SGHRS and CDR2 YFSETQ come from the germline V gene. Here the CDR3 reads CASSKLAGAGNEQFF. CDR3 nucleotide sequence: TGCGCCAGCAGCAAACTAGCGGGAGCGGGCAATGAGCAGTTCTTC.

This clonotype was counted only a few times. The chain joins TRBV19 to TRBJ1-1; TRBD1 matches at 7 bases. The CDR3 is 13 residues long. V shed 5 bases, J shed 7 bases, and the junction held 7 bases outside the gene matches. Per the germline V gene, CDR1 is LNHDA and CDR2 is SQIVND (reference sequence). The CDR3 DNA sequence: TGTGCCAGTAGTGACTCAGGGGGGTTTGAAGCTTTCTTT. Encoded protein: CASSDSGGFEAFF.

The rearrangement uses TRBV7-2 and TRBJ2-3, with TRBD2 matching over 8 bases. Germline assignment: CDR1 SGHTA and CDR2 FQGNSA. V was pared by 5 bases and J by 2 bases, with 12 bases of the junction left unmatched. The CDR3 length is 17 residues. CDR3 DNA: TGTGCCAGCAGCCCTCCGGGACTAGTGGGGTCCACAGATACGCAGTATTTT. The encoded protein is CASSPPGLVGSTDTQYF.

This chain uses TRBV5-1 with TRBJ1-5, with 8 bases identical to TRBD1. Germline V gene data show CDR1 as SGHRS and CDR2 as YFSETQ. V lost 3 bases and J lost 2; bases outside the gene matches: 7. The CDR3 extends over 16 amino acids. The CDR3 coding sequence is TGCGCCAGCAGCTGCCGCCGACAGGGGTGCAATCAGCCCCAGCATTTT. Translation: CASSCRRQGCNQPQHF.

The sample holds a few counts of this clonotype. V and J are TRBV5-1 and TRBJ1-5; D gene ambiguous. Trimming pared 4 bases from V and 5 bases from J, leaving 4 bases between. CDR1 is SGHRS, CDR2 YFSETQ, per germline. CDR3 size: 11 residues. This CDR3 is CASSLYQPQHF. CDR3 sequence (DNA): TGCGCCAGCAGCCTATATCAGCCCCAGCATTTT.

This clonotype has a handful of counts. This sequence joins TRBV20-1 and TRBJ2-1; D unclear. Germline V gives CDR1 DFQATT, CDR2 SNEGSKA (reference sequence). Trimming cost V 0 bases and J 5 bases, with 11 bases left between them. This CDR3 region has 14 residues. CDR3 residues: CSARDVTWNNEQFF. In nucleotides, the CDR3 is TGCAGTGCTAGAGATGTGACCTGGAACAATGAGCAGTTCTTC.

V and J are TRBV11-2 and TRBJ2-1; 10 bases fit TRBD2. Germline lookup yields CDR1 SGHAT and CDR2 FQNNGV. CDR3 length: 14 residues. Losses at the gene ends were 2 bases for V and 7 bases for J; bases not matched to a gene: 2. In DNA form, the CDR3 reads TGTGCCAGCAGCTTAACTAGCGGGAAAAATGAGCAGTTCTTC. Translation: CASSLTSGKNEQFF.

The chain is built from TRBV10-1 and TRBJ2-2; D might be TRBD2 (5 bases). The germline V gene encodes CDR1 WNHNN and CDR2 SYGVQD (reference sequence). This CDR3 spans 14 amino acids. V gave up 2 bases and J gave up 3 bases, with 7 bases separating them. The CDR3 DNA reads TGCGCCAGCAGTGAGATGAGGGACACCGGGGAGCTGTTTTTT. Residues: CASSEMRDTGELFF.

The V call is TRBV2, the J call TRBJ1-1; D ambiguous. Germline V gene data show CDR1 as SNHLY and CDR2 as FYNNEI. The CDR3 is 15 amino acids. V was clipped by 0 bases and J by 4 bases, with 12 bases between them. DNA for the CDR3: TGTGCCAGCAGTGAAGCGCGGGCACCAGGCACTGAAGCTTTCTTT. Protein product: CASSEARAPGTEAFF.

The chain's CDR3 is CASSLRGGRGPDTQYF. The CDR3 coding sequence is TGTGCCAGCAGCTTACGGGGCGGGAGAGGGCCAGATACGCAGTATTTT. This chain connects TRBV7-2 to TRBJ2-3; TRBD2 matches 7 bases. From germline, CDR1 is SGHTA and CDR2 FQGNSA. This CDR3 contains 16 residues. Unmatched junction bases numbered 9, after V lost 2 bases and J lost 4 bases.

This clonotype was seen only a few times. This chain joins TRBV5-1 and TRBJ2-1; 10 bases are shared with TRBD1. The trim removed 4 bases at V and 8 bases at J, leaving 18 bases unmatched. This CDR3 has 18 residues. Looked up from germline, CDR1 is SGHRS and CDR2 is YFSETQ. CDR3 nucleotides: TGCGCCAGCAGCCCGGGACAGGGGTGGGTAGCGGGAACTGATGAGCAGTTCTTC. As protein: CASSPGQGWVAGTDEQFF.